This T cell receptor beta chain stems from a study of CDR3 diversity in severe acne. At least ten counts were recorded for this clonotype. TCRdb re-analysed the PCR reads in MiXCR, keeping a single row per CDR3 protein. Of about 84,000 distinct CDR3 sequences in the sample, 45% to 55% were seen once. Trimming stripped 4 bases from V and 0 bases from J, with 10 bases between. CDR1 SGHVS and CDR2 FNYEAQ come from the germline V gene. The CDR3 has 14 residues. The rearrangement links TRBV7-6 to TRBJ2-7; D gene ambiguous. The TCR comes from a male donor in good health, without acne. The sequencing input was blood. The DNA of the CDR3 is TGTGCCAGCAGCTGGACCGACTCCTCCTACGAGCAGTACTTC. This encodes CASSWTDSSYEQYF.